A single sample is the source of the 15 T cell receptor beta chains below, sequenced in a study of identifying expanded T cells in peripheral blood. Using immunoSEQ multiplex PCR, the repertoire was profiled, and TCRdb retains in-frame clones only, with some absent. The data contain some 75,000 clones, about 90% of them singletons. The sample comprised blood. Every receptor here comes from a person between 18 and 75 years old in good health.

This clone appeared a single time. The rearrangement joins TRBV30 to TRBJ1-4; 8 bases fit TRBD1. Germline assignment: CDR1 GTSNPN and CDR2 SVGIG (reference sequence). V shed 5 bases, J shed 7 bases, and the junction held 6 bases outside the gene matches. This CDR3 comprises 13 residues. CDR3 in amino acids: CAWDRTGFEKLFF. DNA for the CDR3: TGTGCCTGGGACAGGACAGGGTTTGAAAAACTGTTTTTT. Variable domain in full (rest from reference TRBV30 and TRBJ1-4): SQTIHQWPATLVQPVGSPLSLECTVEGTSNPNLYWYRQAAGRGLQLLFYSVGIGQISSEVPQNLSASRPQDRQFILSSKKLLLSDSGFYLCAWDRTGFEKLFFGSGTQLSVL.

This chain links TRBV27 with TRBJ2-2; 7 positions agree with TRBD2. The CDR3 is made up of 15 amino acids. The ends lost 6 bases at V and 1 base at J; junction bases unmatched: 5. The germline gives CDR1 MNHEY, CDR2 SMNVEV (reference sequence). CDR3 residues: CASRMGGMNTGELFF. The CDR3 bases are TGTGCCAGCAGGATGGGGGGGATGAACACCGGGGAGCTGTTTTTT.

The chain combines TRBV29-1 with TRBJ1-1; no clear D gene. Trimming took 2 bases from V and 8 from J, leaving 9 bases between them. This CDR3 comprises 11 residues. The V gene's germline CDR1 is SQVTM and CDR2 ANQGSEA. The CDR3 reads CSVERLGEAFF. DNA for the CDR3: TGCAGCGTTGAAAGGTTGGGCGAAGCTTTCTTT. Complete variable domain (other parts from reference TRBV29-1 and TRBJ1-1): SAVISQKPSRDICQRGTSLTIQCQVDSQVTMMFWYRQQPGQSLTLIATANQGSEATYESGFVIDKFPISRPNLTFSTLTVSNMSPEDSSIYLCSVERLGEAFFGQGTRLTVV.

The chain recombines TRBV7-2 with TRBJ1-4; D gene unclear. Germline CDR1 is SGHTA and CDR2 is FQGNSA. The CDR3 totals 14 residues. Trimming took 2 bases from V and 6 from J, leaving 10 bases between them. The DNA for the CDR3 is TGTGCCAGCAGCTTAAATCGGGCAGATGAAAAACTGTTTTTT. Encoded protein: CASSLNRADEKLFF.

This clone is a singleton in its sample. The chain is built from TRBV10-3 and TRBJ2-3; D may correspond to TRBD1 or TRBD2 (6 bases each). V shed 4 bases and J shed 2 bases, with 16 bases lying between them. The CDR3 runs to 16 residues. Germline loops: CDR1 ENHRY, CDR2 SYGVKD. In nucleotides, the CDR3 is TGTGCCATCAGTGGAGGGGGTAGCGGACACACAGATACGCAGTATTTT. Protein sequence: CAISGGGSGHTDTQYF.

The chain employs TRBV6-1 and TRBJ2-6; 7 bases fit TRBD1. The length of the CDR3 is 19 residues. J was trimmed by 0 bases and V by 4 bases; bases with no gene match: 12. Germline values: CDR1 MNHNS, CDR2 SASEGT. As DNA, the CDR3 is TGTGCCAGCAGTGCGGGAAGACAGGGTCCTAACTCTGGGGCCAACGTCCTGACTTTC. Protein sequence: CASSAGRQGPNSGANVLTF.

The chain links TRBV7-9 to TRBJ2-2; D remains ambiguous. Germline CDR1 reads SEHNR; CDR2 reads FQNEAQ (reference sequence). V lost 5 bases to trimming and J lost 4 bases, with 11 bases between them. The CDR3 is 14 amino acids. In DNA, the CDR3 is TGTGCCAGCAGCCCCCCCAGGCCCACCGGGGAGCTGTTTTTT. Translating gives CASSPPRPTGELFF.

The rearrangement joins TRBV9 to TRBJ2-5; 7 bases are a match to TRBD2. Germline values: CDR1 SGDLS, CDR2 YYNGEE. The CDR3 is made up of 15 amino acids. J gave up 1 base and V 3 bases, and 6 bases lay outside the gene matches. Written as DNA, the CDR3 is TGTGCCAGCAGCGCTGGGACTAATGGCCAAGAGACCCAGTACTTC. It encodes CASSAGTNGQETQYF. The complete variable domain, with remaining parts taken from reference TRBV9 and TRBJ2-5, reads DSGVTQTPKHLITATGQRVTLRCSPRSGDLSVYWYQQSLDQGLQFLIQYYNGEERAKGNILERFSAQQFPDLHSELNLSSLELGDSALYFCASSAGTNGQETQYFGPGTRLLVL.

The chain couples TRBV9 to TRBJ2-5, with D perhaps given as TRBD1 or TRBD2 (5 bases each). V lost 1 base and J 2 bases, leaving 12 bases between the germline ends. The germline CDR1 and CDR2 sequences are SGDLS and YYNGEE. The CDR3 loop spans 15 amino acids. The chain's CDR3 is CASSVWGSPQETQYF. The CDR3, as DNA: TGTGCCAGCAGCGTATGGGGGAGTCCTCAAGAGACCCAGTACTTC.

The chain has TRBV19 and TRBJ1-2; maybe TRBD1 (6 bases). Germline-derived CDR1 and CDR2 are LNHDA and SQIVND (reference sequence). With 3 bases removed from V and 5 bases from J, the gap between germline ends came to 13 bases. CDR3 length: 14 amino acids. The CDR3 DNA sequence: TGTGCCAGTAGTATGAGTGGACAGTTTTATGGCTACACCTTC. Amino acid sequence: CASSMSGQFYGYTF. Full variable domain (outside the CDR3, taken from reference TRBV19 and TRBJ1-2): DGGITQSPKYLFRKEGQNVTLSCEQNLNHDAMYWYRQDPGQGLRLIYYSQIVNDFQKGDIAEGYSVSREKKESFPLTVTSAQKNPTAFYLCASSMSGQFYGYTFGSGTRLTVV.

The J gene is TRBJ1-6, the V gene TRBV14; D gene uncertain. This CDR3 is 15 amino acids long. Germline CDR1 SGHDN, CDR2 FVKESK. Trimming removed 0 bases at V and 13 bases at J, with 16 bases between. The CDR3 protein is CASSQDRTKDGPLHF. CDR3 nucleotide sequence: TGTGCCAGCAGCCAAGATAGGACGAAGGATGGTCCCCTCCACTTT. Filled out from reference TRBV14 and TRBJ1-6, the complete variable domain reads EAGVTQFPSHSVIEKGQTVTLRCDPISGHDNLYWYRRVMGKEIKFLLHFVKESKQDESGMPNNRFLAERTGGTYSTLKVQPAELEDSGVYFCASSQDRTKDGPLHFGNGTRLTVT.

The gene calls are TRBV5-1 and TRBJ2-3; D call uncertain. The V and J ends lost 2 bases and 0 bases respectively, with 4 bases between them. CDR3 size: 13 residues. Germline assignment: CDR1 SGHRS and CDR2 YFSETQ. CDR3 amino acids: CASSFQSTDTQYF. The DNA for the CDR3 is TGCGCCAGCAGCTTCCAAAGCACAGATACGCAGTATTTT. Together with reference TRBV5-1 and TRBJ2-3, the CDR3 gives the full variable domain: KAGVTQTPRYLIKTRGQQVTLSCSPISGHRSVSWYQQTPGQGLQFLFEYFSETQRNKGNFPGRFSGRQFSNSRSEMNVSTLELGDSALYLCASSFQSTDTQYFGPGTRLTVL.

The gene calls are TRBV30 and TRBJ2-7, with 10 bases aligning to TRBD1. The germline V gene has CDR1 GTSNPN and CDR2 SVGIG (reference sequence). With 0 bases clipped from V and 4 bases from J, the junction kept 12 bases outside the gene matches. The CDR3 spans 17 residues. DNA for the CDR3: TGTGCCTGGAGTGTATCCCCCGGGACAGGGGAAAAGTACGAGCAGTACTTC. It is translated as CAWSVSPGTGEKYEQYF.

The chain recombines TRBV11-1 with TRBJ2-7; D might be TRBD1 or TRBD2, each matching 5 bases. V dropped 5 bases and J dropped 3 bases, with 17 bases sitting between them. The CDR3 runs to 15 residues. Germline CDR1 reads SGHAT; CDR2 reads FQDESV (reference sequence). CDR3 bases: TGTGCCAGCAGCCTCGATAGGGACGGCGACTACGAGCAGTACTTC. As protein: CASSLDRDGDYEQYF.

The chain employs TRBV18 and TRBJ2-7; a possible D gene is TRBD1 (6 bases). The CDR3 contains 15 residues. Germline V gives CDR1 KGHSH, CDR2 LQKENI. V lost 5 bases and J 2 bases, leaving 16 bases between the germline ends. CDR3 bases: TGTGCCAGCTCAATCGGAACAGGGTTCGCCTACGAGCAGTACTTC. Its protein product is CASSIGTGFAYEQYF.